These T cell receptor beta chains were read from a single sample in a study of blood T cell repertoires in COVID-19. The assay was immunoSEQ multiplex PCR, and TCRdb's table has in-frame clones only and misses some. The sample contains 75,000 to 85,000 clones, more than 75% of which appear only once. Sequenced input: peripheral blood. These receptors were collected from a man between 60 and 75 years old with COVID-19, enrolled during active disease. CDR3s leave out the opening cysteine and the closing phenylalanine or tryptophan.

V gene	J gene	CDR3 protein
TRBV28	TRBJ2-3	ASTDSQISTDTQY
TRBV5-6	TRBJ1-2	ASSLLQGSYGYT
TRBV19	TRBJ1-6	ASRDPTGKASYNSPLH
TRBV5-1	TRBJ2-1	ASSLVPPGTTSHEQF
TRBV11-2	TRBJ1-5	ASSLDNSGNQPQH
TRBV3-1/TRBV3-2	TRBJ2-7	ASSQESVGQREIYEQY
TRBV6-5	TRBJ2-7	ASSYTYGQPYEQY
TRBV2	TRBJ1-6	ASRGLPGSPLH
TRBV11-2	TRBJ2-5	ASSLVIAGYETQY
TRBV5-1	TRBJ2-3	ASSPQQRGQSLLDTQY